The T cell receptor beta chain under discussion was sequenced for a study of blood T cell repertoires in COVID-19. Overall study context: Both acute and convalescent COVID-19 samples were obtained from the United States, Italy and Spain. The cDNA or gDNA used as material had been derived from T cells, B-cell-depleted T cells, or PBMCs.

The junction had 0 bases not matched to a gene; V was cut back by 3 bases and J by 4 bases. Germline lookup yields CDR1 SNHLY and CDR2 FYNNEI. CDR3 size: 14 residues. As originally analysed: It was from reference gene primer amplification that nucleated cell counts were estimated. The protocol was immunoSEQ multiplex PCR, while the TCRdb copy is restricted to in-frame clones and leaves out a portion. The V and J calls and the clone size are those of that table, but D and trimming were determined from the DNA. Of around 200,000 clones listed, around 87% are singletons. V is TRBV2 and J is TRBJ2-2, with 9 bases that match TRBD2. Sequencing was carried out using peripheral blood. The receptor's source is a man aged 60 to 69 who had recovered from COVID-19. The DNA of the CDR3 is TGTGCCAGCAGTGAGCGGGGGGGCACCGGGGAGCTGTTTTTT. This codes for CASSERGGTGELFF.